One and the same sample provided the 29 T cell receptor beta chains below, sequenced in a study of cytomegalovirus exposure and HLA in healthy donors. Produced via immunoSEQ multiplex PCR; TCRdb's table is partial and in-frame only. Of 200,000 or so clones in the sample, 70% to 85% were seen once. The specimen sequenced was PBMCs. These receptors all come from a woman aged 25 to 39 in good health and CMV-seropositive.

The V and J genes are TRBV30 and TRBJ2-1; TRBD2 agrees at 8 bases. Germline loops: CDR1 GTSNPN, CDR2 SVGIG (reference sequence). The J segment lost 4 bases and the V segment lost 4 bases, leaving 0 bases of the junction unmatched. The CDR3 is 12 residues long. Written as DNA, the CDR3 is TGTGCCTGGACTAGCGGGTACAATGAGCAGTTCTTC. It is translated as CAWTSGYNEQFF.

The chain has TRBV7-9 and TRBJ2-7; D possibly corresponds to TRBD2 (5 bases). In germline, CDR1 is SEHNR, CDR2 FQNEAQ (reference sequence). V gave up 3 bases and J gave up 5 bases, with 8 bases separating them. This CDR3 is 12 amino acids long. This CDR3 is CASSFSGNEQYF. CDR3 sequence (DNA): TGTGCCAGCAGCTTCTCGGGGAACGAGCAGTACTTC. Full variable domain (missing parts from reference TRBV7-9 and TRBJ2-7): DTGVSQNPRHKITKRGQNVTFRCDPISEHNRLYWYRQTLGQGPEFLTYFQNEAQLEKSRLLSDRFSAERPKGSFSTLEIQRTEQGDSAMYLCASSFSGNEQYFGPGTRLTVT.

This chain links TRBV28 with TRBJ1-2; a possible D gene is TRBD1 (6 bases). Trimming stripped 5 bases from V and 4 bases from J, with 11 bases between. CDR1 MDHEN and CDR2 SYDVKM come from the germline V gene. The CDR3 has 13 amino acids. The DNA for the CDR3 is TGTGCCAGCAGTCTCAGGGGCTTCTATGGCTACACCTTC. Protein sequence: CASSLRGFYGYTF.

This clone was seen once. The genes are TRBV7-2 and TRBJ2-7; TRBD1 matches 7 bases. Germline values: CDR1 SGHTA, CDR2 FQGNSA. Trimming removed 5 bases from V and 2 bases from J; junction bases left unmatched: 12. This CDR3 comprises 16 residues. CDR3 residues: CASSLGQTNIPYEQYF. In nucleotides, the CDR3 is TGTGCCAGCAGCCTGGGACAGACCAATATTCCCTACGAGCAGTACTTC.

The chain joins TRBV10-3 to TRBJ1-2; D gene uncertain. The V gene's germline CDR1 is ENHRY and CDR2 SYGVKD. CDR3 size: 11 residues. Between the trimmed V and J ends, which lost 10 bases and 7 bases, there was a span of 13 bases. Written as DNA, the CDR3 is TGTGCCACCGGGGAGGCGAGTGGCTACACCTTC. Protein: CATGEASGYTF.

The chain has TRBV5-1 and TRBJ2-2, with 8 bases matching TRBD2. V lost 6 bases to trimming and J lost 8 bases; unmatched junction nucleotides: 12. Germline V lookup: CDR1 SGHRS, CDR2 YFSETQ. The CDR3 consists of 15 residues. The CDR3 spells CASTPRLALQGELFF. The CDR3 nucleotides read TGCGCCAGCACCCCCCGACTAGCGCTCCAGGGGGAGCTGTTTTTT.

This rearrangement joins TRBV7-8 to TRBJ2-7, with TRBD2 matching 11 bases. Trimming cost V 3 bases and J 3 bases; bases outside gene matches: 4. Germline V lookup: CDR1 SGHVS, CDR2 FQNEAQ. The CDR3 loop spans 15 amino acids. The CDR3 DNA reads TGTGCCAGCAGCTTTAGCGGGAGGGACCACTACGAGCAGTACTTC. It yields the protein CASSFSGRDHYEQYF.

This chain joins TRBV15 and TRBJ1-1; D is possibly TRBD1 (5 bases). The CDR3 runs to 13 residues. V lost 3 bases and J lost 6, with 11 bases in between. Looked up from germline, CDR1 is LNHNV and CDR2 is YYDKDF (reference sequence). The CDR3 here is CATSSGRVAEAFF. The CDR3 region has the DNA TGTGCCACCAGCAGCGGCAGGGTAGCTGAAGCTTTCTTT.

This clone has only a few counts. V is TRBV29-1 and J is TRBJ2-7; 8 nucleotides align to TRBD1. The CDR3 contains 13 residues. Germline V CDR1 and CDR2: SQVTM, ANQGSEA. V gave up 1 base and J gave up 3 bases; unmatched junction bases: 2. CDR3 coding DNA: TGCAGCGTTGAAGGACAGGGGTTCTACGAGCAGTACTTC. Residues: CSVEGQGFYEQYF.

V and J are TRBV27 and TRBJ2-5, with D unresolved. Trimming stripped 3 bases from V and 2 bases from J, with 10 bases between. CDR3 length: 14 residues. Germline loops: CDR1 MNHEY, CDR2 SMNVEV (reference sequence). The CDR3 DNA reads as TGTGCCAGCAGTTTGGGCGAAACTCAAGAGACCCAGTACTTC. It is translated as CASSLGETQETQYF.

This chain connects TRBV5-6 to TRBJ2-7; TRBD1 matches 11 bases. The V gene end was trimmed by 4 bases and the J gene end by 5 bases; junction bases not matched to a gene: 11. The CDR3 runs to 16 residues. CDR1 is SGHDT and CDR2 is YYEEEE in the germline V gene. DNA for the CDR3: TGTGCCAGCAGCCACAATATGAGGGACAGGGGGAACGAGCAGTACTTC. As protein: CASSHNMRDRGNEQYF.

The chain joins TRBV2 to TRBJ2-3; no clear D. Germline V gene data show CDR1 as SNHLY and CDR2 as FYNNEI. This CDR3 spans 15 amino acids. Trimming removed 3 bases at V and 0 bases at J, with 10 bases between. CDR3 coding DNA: TGTGCCAGCAGTGACAACAACCTGAGCACAGATACGCAGTATTTT. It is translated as CASSDNNLSTDTQYF.

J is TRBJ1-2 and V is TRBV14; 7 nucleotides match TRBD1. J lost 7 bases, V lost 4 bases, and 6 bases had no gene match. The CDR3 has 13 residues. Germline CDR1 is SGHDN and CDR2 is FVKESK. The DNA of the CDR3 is TGTGCCAGCAGCCTAGGGGGCGGTGGTGGCTACACCTTC. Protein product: CASSLGGGGGYTF.

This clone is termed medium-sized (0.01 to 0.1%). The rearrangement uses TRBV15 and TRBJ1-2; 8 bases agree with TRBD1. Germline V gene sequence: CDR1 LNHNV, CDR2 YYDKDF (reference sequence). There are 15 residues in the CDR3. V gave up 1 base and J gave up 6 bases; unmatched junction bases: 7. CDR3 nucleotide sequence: TGTGCCACCAGCAGAGTGACAGGGGCTCTGGATGGCTACACCTTC. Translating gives CATSRVTGALDGYTF. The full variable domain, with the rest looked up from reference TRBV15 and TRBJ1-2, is DAMVIQNPRYQVTQFGKPVTLSCSQTLNHNVMYWYQQKSSQAPKLLFHYYDKDFNNEADTPDNFQSRRPNTSFCFLDIRSPGLGDTAMYLCATSRVTGALDGYTFGSGTRLTVV.

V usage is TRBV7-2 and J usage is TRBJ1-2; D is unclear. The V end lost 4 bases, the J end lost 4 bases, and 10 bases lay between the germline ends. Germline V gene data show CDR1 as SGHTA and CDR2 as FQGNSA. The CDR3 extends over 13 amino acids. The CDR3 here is CASSSRVGYGYTF. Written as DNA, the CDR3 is TGTGCCAGCAGCTCCCGGGTTGGCTATGGCTACACCTTC.

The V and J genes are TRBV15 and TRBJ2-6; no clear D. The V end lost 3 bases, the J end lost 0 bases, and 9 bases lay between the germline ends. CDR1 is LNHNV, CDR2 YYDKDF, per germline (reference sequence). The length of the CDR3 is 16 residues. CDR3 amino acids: CATSRRLNSGANVLTF. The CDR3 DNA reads TGTGCCACCAGCAGGAGGTTAAACTCTGGGGCCAACGTCCTGACTTTC.

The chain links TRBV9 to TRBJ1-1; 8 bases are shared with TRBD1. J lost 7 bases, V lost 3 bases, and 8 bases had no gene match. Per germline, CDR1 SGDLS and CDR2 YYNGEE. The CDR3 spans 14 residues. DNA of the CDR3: TGTGCCAGCAGCGAGGACAGGGTAGAGTATGAAGCTTTCTTT. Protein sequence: CASSEDRVEYEAFF.

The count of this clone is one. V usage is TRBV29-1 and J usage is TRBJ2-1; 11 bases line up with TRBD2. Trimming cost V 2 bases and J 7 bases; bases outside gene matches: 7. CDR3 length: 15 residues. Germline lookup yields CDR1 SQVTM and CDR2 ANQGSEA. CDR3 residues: CSVEWLAGGINEQFF. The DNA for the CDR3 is TGCAGCGTTGAATGGCTAGCGGGAGGAATAAATGAGCAGTTCTTC.

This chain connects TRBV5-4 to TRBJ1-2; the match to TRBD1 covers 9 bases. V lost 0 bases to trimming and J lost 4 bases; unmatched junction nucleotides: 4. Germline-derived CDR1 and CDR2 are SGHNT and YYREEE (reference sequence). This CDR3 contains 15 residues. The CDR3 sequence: CASSLELGQGYGYTF. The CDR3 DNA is TGTGCCAGCAGCTTGGAATTGGGACAGGGCTATGGCTACACCTTC.

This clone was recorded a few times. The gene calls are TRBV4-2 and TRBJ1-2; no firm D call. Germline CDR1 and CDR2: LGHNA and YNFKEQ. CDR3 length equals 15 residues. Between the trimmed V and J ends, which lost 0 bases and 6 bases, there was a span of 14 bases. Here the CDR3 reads CASSQDGGSSDGYTF. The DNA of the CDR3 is TGTGCCAGCAGCCAAGACGGAGGGTCCTCTGATGGCTACACCTTC.

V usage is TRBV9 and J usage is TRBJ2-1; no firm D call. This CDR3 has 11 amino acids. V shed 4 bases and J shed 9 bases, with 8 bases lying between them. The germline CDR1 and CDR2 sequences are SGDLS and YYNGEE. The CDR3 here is CASSLTGEQFF. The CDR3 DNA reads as TGTGCCAGCAGCTTAACGGGTGAGCAGTTCTTC.

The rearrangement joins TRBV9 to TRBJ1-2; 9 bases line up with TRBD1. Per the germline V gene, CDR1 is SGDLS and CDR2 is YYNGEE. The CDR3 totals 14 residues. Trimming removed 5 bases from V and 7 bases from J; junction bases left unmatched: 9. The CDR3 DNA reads TGTGCCAGCAGGTCCGGGAGGACAGGGGTTGGCTACACCTTC. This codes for CASRSGRTGVGYTF.

In DNA form, the CDR3 reads TGCAGCGTTGGAGCTCGGGGTCAGCCCCAGCATTTT. It is translated as CSVGARGQPQHF. The genes are TRBV29-1 and TRBJ1-5; D unclear. The germline CDR1 and CDR2 sequences are SQVTM and ANQGSEA. The V and J ends lost 4 bases and 6 bases respectively, with 10 bases between them. The CDR3 spans 12 residues.

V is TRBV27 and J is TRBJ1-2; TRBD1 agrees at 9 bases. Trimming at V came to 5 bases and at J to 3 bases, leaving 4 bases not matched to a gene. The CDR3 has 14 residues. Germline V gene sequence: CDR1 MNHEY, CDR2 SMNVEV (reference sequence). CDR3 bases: TGTGCCAGCAGTAGTGACAGGGGGTACTATGGCTACACCTTC. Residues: CASSSDRGYYGYTF.

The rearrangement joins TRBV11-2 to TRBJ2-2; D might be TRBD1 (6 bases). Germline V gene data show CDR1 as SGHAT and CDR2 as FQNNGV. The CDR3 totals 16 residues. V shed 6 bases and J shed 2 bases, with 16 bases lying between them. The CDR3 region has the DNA TGTGCCAGCAGTCTACGGGACACCTACAACACCGGGGAGCTGTTTTTT. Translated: CASSLRDTYNTGELFF.

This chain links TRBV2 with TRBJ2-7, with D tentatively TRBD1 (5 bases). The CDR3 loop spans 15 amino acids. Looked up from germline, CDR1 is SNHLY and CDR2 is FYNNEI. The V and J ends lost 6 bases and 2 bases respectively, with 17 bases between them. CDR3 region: CASRGQGQRAYEQYF. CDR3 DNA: TGTGCCAGCAGGGGGCAAGGTCAAAGAGCCTACGAGCAGTACTTC.

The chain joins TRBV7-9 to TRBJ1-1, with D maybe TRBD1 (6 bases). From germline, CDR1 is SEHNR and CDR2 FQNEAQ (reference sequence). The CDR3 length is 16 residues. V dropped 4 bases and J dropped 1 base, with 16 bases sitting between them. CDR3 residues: CASSSFPRGQNTEAFF. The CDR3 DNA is TGTGCCAGCAGCTCATTCCCCCGGGGACAGAACACTGAAGCTTTCTTT.

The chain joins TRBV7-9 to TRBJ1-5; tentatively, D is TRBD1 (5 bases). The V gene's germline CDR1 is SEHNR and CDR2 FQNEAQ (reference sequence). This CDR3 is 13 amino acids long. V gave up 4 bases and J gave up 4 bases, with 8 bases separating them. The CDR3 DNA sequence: TGTGCCAGCAGCTCAGGGAGGAATCAGCCCCAGCATTTT. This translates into CASSSGRNQPQHF.

The DNA of the CDR3 is TGTGCCAGCAGCGTAGAAGCAGGGGGCAGAGGCTACACCTTC. It translates to CASSVEAGGRGYTF. The rearrangement joins TRBV9 to TRBJ1-2; 8 bases align to TRBD1. The CDR3 is 14 residues long. Germline V gene lookup returns CDR1 SGDLS and CDR2 YYNGEE. The V segment lost 0 bases and the J segment 8 bases; nucleotides outside the gene matches: 6.